The rows below give T cell receptor beta chains drawn from one sample of a study of control samples from healthy donors and cancer patients. Profiling relied on immunoSEQ multiplex PCR, and the TCRdb table lists in-frame clones only, not all of them. The table includes roughly 55,000 clones, 88% detected once. The specimen sequenced was blood. The receptors here all came from a man aged 50-60 years in good health. Both conserved end residues are part of each CDR3. A D gene is named only where the DNA matches it firmly. The size entry is marked missing in some rows and otherwise reads once, few, many or a size class.

V gene	J gene	D gene	clone size	CDR3 protein	CDR3 DNA
TRBV7-2	TRBJ2-7	TRBD2	-	CASSPRTSLNEQYF	TGTGCCAGCAGCCCCCGGACTAGTCTAAACGAGCAGTACTTC
TRBV28	TRBJ2-1	-	-	CASSTEAGLSYNEQFF	TGTGCCAGCAGTACCGAAGCGGGCCTCTCCTACAATGAGCAGTTCTTC
TRBV11-2	TRBJ2-1	-	-	CASSPFITGYNEQFF	TGTGCCAGCAGCCCTTTTATTACTGGTTACAATGAGCAGTTCTTC
TRBV5-4	TRBJ1-2	TRBD1	-	CASSWGQEAGYTF	TGTGCCAGCAGCTGGGGACAGGAGGCCGGCTACACCTTC
TRBV5-5	TRBJ1-2	TRBD1	-	CASSWDRGNYGYTF	TGTGCCAGCAGCTGGGACAGGGGGAACTATGGCTACACCTTC
TRBV3-1/TRBV3-2	TRBJ2-2	-	-	CASSPHDTPGELFF	TGTGCCAGCAGTCCCCATGACACCCCCGGGGAGCTGTTTTTT
TRBV3-1/TRBV3-2	TRBJ1-6	TRBD1	-	CASSRGTDNSPLHF	TGTGCCAGCAGCCGTGGGACAGATAATTCACCCCTCCACTTT
TRBV27	TRBJ2-7	-	once	CASSLIRGPNYEQYF	TGTGCCAGCAGTTTAATCCGGGGACCGAACTACGAGCAGTACTTC
TRBV7-9	TRBJ1-6	TRBD1	-	CASSSWTGFFNSPLHF	TGTGCCAGCAGCTCTTGGACAGGGTTTTTCAATTCACCCCTCCACTTT
TRBV6-2/TRBV6-3	TRBJ2-3	TRBD2	-	CASSRTSGSSDTQYF	TGTGCCAGCAGCCGGACTAGCGGGAGCTCAGATACGCAGTATTTT
TRBV19	TRBJ2-5	TRBD2	-	CASSIAAGVETQYF	TGTGCCAGTAGTATAGCAGCGGGAGTGGAGACCCAGTACTTC
TRBV9	TRBJ2-1	TRBD2	once	CASSVSGIFYNEQFF	TGTGCCAGCAGCGTGAGCGGGATATTCTACAATGAGCAGTTCTTC
TRBV7-9	TRBJ1-1	-	-	CASSLAGDQGTEAFF	TGTGCCAGCAGCTTAGCGGGGGACCAGGGGACTGAAGCTTTCTTT
TRBV9	TRBJ1-4	TRBD1	-	CASSPPGTGSNEKLFF	TGTGCCAGCAGCCCACCCGGGACAGGGAGTAATGAAAAACTGTTTTTT
TRBV10-2	TRBJ2-3	-	few	CASSESNGNSDTQYF	TGCGCCAGCAGTGAGTCGAACGGGAACTCAGATACGCAGTATTTT
TRBV7-3	TRBJ2-3	-	-	CASSLVGLNTDTQYF	TGTGCCAGCAGCTTAGTGGGACTTAACACAGATACGCAGTATTTT
TRBV10-3	TRBJ2-5	TRBD1	few	CAIKRTGSGLQETQYF	TGTGCCATCAAGAGGACAGGGTCGGGCTTACAAGAGACCCAGTACTTC
TRBV18	TRBJ1-4	-	-	CASSPGGDEKLFF	TGTGCCAGCTCCCCCGGAGGGGATGAAAAACTGTTTTTT
TRBV19	TRBJ1-5	-	-	CASSMGGEGQPQHF	TGTGCCAGTAGTATGGGGGGGGAGGGTCAGCCCCAGCATTTT
TRBV7-3	TRBJ2-5	-	-	CASSLTGLPMEETQYF	TGTGCCAGCAGCTTAACGGGACTCCCCATGGAGGAGACCCAGTACTTC
TRBV5-1	TRBJ1-1	-	-	CASSGQRTEAFF	TGCGCCAGCAGTGGACAGAGAACTGAAGCTTTCTTT
TRBV6-5	TRBJ1-1	-	-	CASIRGMNTEAFF	TGTGCCAGCATCCGGGGGATGAACACTGAAGCTTTCTTT
TRBV4-1	TRBJ1-2	-	-	CASSQEYPNYGYTF	TGCGCCAGCAGCCAAGAGTACCCTAACTATGGCTACACCTTC
TRBV3-1/TRBV3-2	TRBJ2-1	TRBD2	-	CASSPSGTSGYNEQFF	TGTGCCAGCAGCCCTTCCGGGACTAGCGGCTACAATGAGCAGTTCTTC
TRBV28	TRBJ1-1	-	-	CASSLGGKDTEAFF	TGTGCCAGCAGTTTGGGGGGCAAGGACACTGAAGCTTTCTTT
TRBV12-3/TRBV12-4	TRBJ1-4	-	-	CASSLGEEEKLFF	TGTGCCAGCAGCCTAGGGGAGGAAGAAAAACTGTTTTTT
TRBV23-1	TRBJ1-5	-	-	CASSQSVEGGCEVSNQPQHF	TGCGCCAGCAGTCAATCAGTGGAAGGGGGTTGCGAAGTCTCCAATCAGCCCCAGCATTTT
TRBV5-1	TRBJ2-5	TRBD1	-	CASSKGDSWEPIETQYF	TGCGCCAGCTCCAAGGGGGACAGTTGGGAGCCCATAGAGACCCAGTACTTC
TRBV27	TRBJ2-5	-	once	CASSSRTKGETQYF	TGTGCCAGCAGTTCCAGGACAAAAGGGGAGACCCAGTACTTC
TRBV9	TRBJ2-1	TRBD2	-	CASSGTTSGSSNEQFF	TGTGCCAGCAGCGGCACCACTAGCGGGAGTTCCAATGAGCAGTTCTTC
TRBV6-4	TRBJ2-7	TRBD2	-	CASIYSGVYEQYF	TGTGCCAGCATTTATAGCGGGGTTTACGAGCAGTACTTC
TRBV10-3	TRBJ1-2	TRBD1	-	CAIQREGADGYTF	TGTGCCATCCAAAGGGAGGGGGCGGATGGCTACACCTTC
TRBV7-2	TRBJ1-5	-	-	CASSPRPFGQPQHF	TGTGCCAGCAGTCCCCGTCCGTTCGGGCAGCCCCAGCATTTT
TRBV9	TRBJ2-2	-	-	CASSVKPQGSGELFF	TGTGCCAGCAGCGTCAAGCCTCAGGGCTCGGGGGAGCTGTTTTTT
TRBV4-3	TRBJ1-1	-	-	CASSQAALPLEGGNTEAFF	TGCGCCAGCAGCCAAGCTGCCTTACCCTTGGAGGGGGGTAACACTGAAGCTTTCTTT
TRBV5-8	TRBJ2-5	TRBD2	-	CASSPWTSGDQETQYF	TGTGCCAGCAGCCCGTGGACTAGCGGGGATCAAGAGACCCAGTACTTC
TRBV6-5	TRBJ1-4	-	-	CASSSGVGSTNEKLFF	TGTGCCAGCAGTTCCGGCGTGGGGTCAACTAATGAAAAACTGTTTTTT
TRBV7-2	TRBJ2-5	TRBD2	-	CASSLWTSGREETQYF	TGTGCCAGCAGCCTGTGGACTAGCGGGAGGGAGGAGACCCAGTACTTC
TRBV11-2	TRBJ1-1	-	few	CASSLVDTYEAFF	TGTGCCAGCAGCTTGGTGGATACTTATGAAGCTTTCTTT
TRBV27	TRBJ2-7	TRBD2	-	CASSFPGLAVYEQYF	TGTGCCAGCAGTTTCCCGGGACTAGCGGTCTACGAGCAGTACTTC
TRBV28	TRBJ1-2	TRBD1	-	CASSFSPGTGGAYGYTF	TGTGCCAGCAGTTTTTCCCCCGGGACAGGGGGCGCATATGGCTACACCTTC
TRBV2	TRBJ2-7	-	-	CASSSGTSRAEQYF	TGTGCCAGCAGTTCCGGGACCAGCAGGGCCGAGCAGTACTTC
TRBV28	TRBJ1-1	-	-	CASLRDQTEAFF	TGTGCCAGCCTTAGGGATCAAACTGAAGCTTTCTTT
TRBV30	TRBJ1-2	TRBD1	-	CAWSVGQGAEGYTF	TGTGCCTGGAGTGTAGGGCAGGGGGCAGAGGGCTACACCTTC
TRBV6-5	TRBJ1-2	TRBD1	-	CASSTTDRGRTGYTF	TGTGCCAGCAGTACCACCGACAGGGGGCGGACTGGCTACACCTTC
TRBV5-1	TRBJ2-2	TRBD2	-	CASSLSGAGELFF	TGCGCCAGCAGCCTTAGCGGGGCCGGGGAGCTGTTTTTT
TRBV28	TRBJ2-2	TRBD2	-	CASSFTLTSGRAFNTGELFF	TGTGCCAGCAGTTTCACCCTGACTAGCGGGAGGGCCTTTAACACCGGGGAGCTGTTTTTT
TRBV10-3	TRBJ1-1	-	-	CAISSGMNTEAFF	TGTGCCATCTCGTCGGGGATGAACACTGAAGCTTTCTTT
TRBV7-6	TRBJ2-7	TRBD2	-	CASSLKTGLEGYEQYF	TGTGCCAGCAGTTTGAAAACGGGACTAGAAGGCTACGAGCAGTACTTC
TRBV30	TRBJ1-1	-	-	CAWSYGSQNTEAFF	TGTGCCTGGAGTTATGGCAGCCAGAACACTGAAGCTTTCTTT
TRBV28	TRBJ2-7	-	-	CASSLQIAGPYEQYF	TGTGCCAGCAGTTTGCAGATAGCAGGGCCCTACGAGCAGTACTTC
TRBV3-1/TRBV3-2	TRBJ2-1	TRBD2	-	CASSLRLAGIKNEQFF	TGTGCCAGCAGCCTTCGACTAGCGGGAATCAAAAATGAGCAGTTCTTC
TRBV7-9	TRBJ1-5	-	-	CASSLNFRNQPQHF	TGTGCCAGCAGTCTTAACTTCCGCAATCAGCCCCAGCATTTT
TRBV19	TRBJ1-1	TRBD1	-	CASSIPGGAFF	TGTGCCAGTAGTATTCCAGGGGGGGCTTTCTTT
TRBV18	TRBJ1-3	-	-	CASSPQSGSSGNTIYF	TGTGCCAGCTCACCGCAAAGCGGTAGCTCTGGAAACACCATATATTTT
TRBV21-1	TRBJ2-2	-	-	CASKRTGTASNTGELFF	TGTGCCAGCAAGAGAACCGGGACAGCCTCGAACACCGGGGAGCTGTTTTTT
TRBV5-1	TRBJ2-1	-	-	CASSLDASFSYNEQFF	TGCGCCAGCAGCTTGGATGCCTCGTTTTCCTACAATGAGCAGTTCTTC
TRBV12-3/TRBV12-4	TRBJ1-1	-	once	CASSFQENTEAFF	TGTGCCAGCAGTTTTCAAGAGAACACTGAAGCTTTCTTT
TRBV21-1	TRBJ1-3	-	once	CASSKLAGGDERNTIYF	TGTGCCAGCAGCAAATTAGCGGGGGGCGATGAGAGAAACACCATATATTTT